Following are 23 T cell receptor beta chains from one sample sequenced in a study of beta chain features in type 1 diabetes. The study reverse transcribed the entire isolated RNA, so it sequenced expressed TCRB transcripts. The table came from immunoSEQ multiplex PCR; TCRdb's copy has only in-frame clones and leaves some out. The table shows 300,000 to 350,000 clones, with under 8.5% occurring only once. Specimen: central memory CD4+ T cells from blood. The receptors derive from a woman between 18 and 29 years old in good health.

On this clone: One junction end disagrees with the germline gene, perhaps due to a read error. V and J are TRBV7-7 and TRBJ2-5, with unresolved D. The V gene's germline CDR1 is SSHAT and CDR2 FNYEAQ (reference sequence). This CDR3 is built from 12 residues. CDR3 coding DNA: TGTGCTAGCAGCTTATTGGGAGAGACCCAGTACTTC. Amino acids: CASSLLGETQYF.

This clone turned up a few times. The chain combines TRBV7-9 with TRBJ2-5, with unresolved D. Per the germline V gene, CDR1 is SEHNR and CDR2 is FQNEAQ (reference sequence). V lost 5 bases and J lost 5, with 9 bases in between. CDR3 length: 12 residues. This CDR3 is CASSPNSETQYF. CDR3 sequence (DNA): TGTGCCAGCAGCCCTAACTCGGAGACCCAGTACTTC.

This clone has ten or more counts. The J gene is TRBJ2-5, the V gene TRBV29-1, with 9 bases lining up with TRBD2. The CDR3 extends over 13 amino acids. Trimming at V came to 4 bases and at J to 4 bases, leaving 4 bases not matched to a gene. Per germline, CDR1 SQVTM and CDR2 ANQGSEA. CDR3 residues: CSVVVSGRETQYF. As DNA, the CDR3 is TGCAGCGTTGTTGTTAGCGGGAGAGAGACCCAGTACTTC.

The chain links TRBV27 to TRBJ2-7; a possible D gene is TRBD2 (7 bases). Trimming shortened V by 4 bases and J by 9 bases, and 13 bases separated the two germline ends. CDR1 MNHEY and CDR2 SMNVEV come from the germline V gene (reference sequence). The CDR3 totals 12 residues. The CDR3, as DNA: TGTGCCAGCAGTTCTGGGGGGGGCAGGCAGTACTTC. As protein: CASSSGGGRQYF.

This clone was counted only a few times. This rearrangement joins TRBV29-1 to TRBJ2-7, with 12 positions matching TRBD2. The germline V gene encodes CDR1 SQVTM and CDR2 ANQGSEA. The V segment lost 6 bases and the J segment 5 bases; nucleotides outside the gene matches: 14. This CDR3 is built from 16 residues. The CDR3 DNA reads TGCAGCGTGTACCCCATTCCTAGCGGGAGGGCCCACGAGCAGTACTTC. Translated: CSVYPIPSGRAHEQYF.

The rearrangement uses TRBV10-3 and TRBJ2-2; D remains unclear. Germline V gives CDR1 ENHRY, CDR2 SYGVKD. V was clipped by 6 bases and J by 2 bases, with 10 bases between them. The CDR3 contains 14 residues. CDR3 in amino acids: CAISGRTNTGELFF. DNA for the CDR3: TGTGCCATCAGCGGACGAACAAACACCGGGGAGCTGTTTTTT.

This clone was seen a few times. The chain employs TRBV7-2 and TRBJ2-5; D possibly corresponds to TRBD2 (6 bases). The last part of the DNA fits TRBJ2-7 better; the J call may be wrong. Germline V gene sequence: CDR1 SGHTA, CDR2 FQGNSA. The CDR3 contains 14 residues. CDR3 protein: CASSFGGSALEQYF. CDR3 DNA: TGTGCCAGCAGCTTTGGGGGGAGCGCGCTCGAGCAGTACTTC.

In this sample, this clone turned up many times. This chain connects TRBV5-1 to TRBJ2-7; tentative D call: TRBD2 (5 bases). The ends were cut back, 4 bases at V and 0 bases at J, with 11 bases in the middle. CDR1 SGHRS and CDR2 YFSETQ come from the germline V gene. The CDR3 extends over 14 amino acids. Here the CDR3 reads CASSLLGSSYEQYF. The DNA for the CDR3 is TGCGCCAGCAGCCTATTGGGGAGCTCCTACGAGCAGTACTTC. Full variable domain (remainder filled in from reference TRBV5-1 and TRBJ2-7): KAGVTQTPRYLIKTRGQQVTLSCSPISGHRSVSWYQQTPGQGLQFLFEYFSETQRNKGNFPGRFSGRQFSNSRSEMNVSTLELGDSALYLCASSLLGSSYEQYFGPGTRLTVT.

This clone was recorded a few times. The V and J genes are TRBV7-2 and TRBJ2-3, with D maybe TRBD2 (5 bases). The CDR3 is made up of 16 amino acids. V shed 4 bases and J shed 0 bases, with 14 bases lying between them. Germline V CDR1 and CDR2: SGHTA, FQGNSA. DNA of the CDR3: TGTGCCAGCAGCTACGGACTGGAAATGAGCACAGATACGCAGTATTTT. Translated, it gives CASSYGLEMSTDTQYF.

The chain employs TRBV28 and TRBJ2-1; 8 bases fit TRBD2. CDR1 is MDHEN and CDR2 is SYDVKM in the germline V gene. The CDR3 has 14 amino acids. V lost 7 bases, J lost 2 bases, and 4 bases stayed unmatched. For the CDR3, the DNA is TGTGCCAGCAATGCGGGACTAGCCTACAATGAGCAGTTCTTC. Residues: CASNAGLAYNEQFF. The complete variable domain, with remaining parts taken from reference TRBV28 and TRBJ2-1, reads DVKVTQSSRYLVKRTGEKVFLECVQDMDHENMFWYRQDPGLGLRLIYFSYDVKMKEKGDIPEGYSVSREKKERFSLILESASTNQTSMYLCASNAGLAYNEQFFGPGTRLTVL.

In this sample, this clone turned up a few times. This rearrangement joins TRBV7-2 to TRBJ2-7; the D gene is possibly TRBD1 (6 bases). V was cut by 4 bases and J by 6 bases, with 16 bases left in between. The CDR3 totals 14 residues. Looked up from germline, CDR1 is SGHTA and CDR2 is FQGNSA. The CDR3 spells CASSSTGHSSEQYF. The CDR3 DNA sequence: TGTGCCAGCAGCTCAACGGGACACAGTAGCGAGCAGTACTTC.

The chain carries TRBV27 and TRBJ2-1; D not certain. V was cut by 4 bases and J by 0 bases, with 16 bases left in between. The CDR3 contains 17 residues. Germline-derived CDR1 and CDR2 are MNHEY and SMNVEV (reference sequence). The DNA of the CDR3 is TGTGCCAGCAGTTCCCGTCCGTGGTCGAGCTCCTACAATGAGCAGTTCTTC. Its translation is CASSSRPWSSSYNEQFF.

This clone was observed a few times. The chain has TRBV7-2 and TRBJ2-5; D might be TRBD2 (6 bases). The germline gives CDR1 SGHTA, CDR2 FQGNSA. This CDR3 spans 14 amino acids. Trimming took 3 bases from V and 0 from J, leaving 8 bases between them. This chain's CDR3 is CASSFVADQETQYF. CDR3 DNA: TGTGCCAGCAGCTTTGTAGCGGACCAAGAGACCCAGTACTTC.

This clone turned up a few times. The chain couples TRBV2 to TRBJ1-2; no definite D call. Trimming cost V 8 bases and J 3 bases, with 13 bases left between them. The CDR3 is made up of 13 amino acids. Germline values: CDR1 SNHLY, CDR2 FYNNEI. The CDR3 bases are TGTGCCAGCGCGATTGGGAGAGACTATGGCTACACCTTC. Residues: CASAIGRDYGYTF.

This clone has at least ten counts. In DNA, the CDR3 is TGTGCCGCCCGGACTAGCGGGAGTCCCACTGGGGCCAACGTCCTGACTTTC. Amino acid sequence: CAARTSGSPTGANVLTF. This rearrangement joins TRBV10-3 to TRBJ2-6, with 13 nucleotides matching TRBD2. The CDR3 consists of 17 residues. In germline, CDR1 is ENHRY, CDR2 SYGVKD. V lost 11 bases to trimming and J lost 2 bases; unmatched junction nucleotides: 9.

This clone was detected only a few times. At the DNA level, this CDR3 is encoded by other sequences in the same sample as well. This rearrangement joins TRBV2 to TRBJ2-7; D ambiguous. There are 11 residues in the CDR3. The germline gives CDR1 SNHLY, CDR2 FYNNEI. Trimming took off 4 bases at V and 4 bases at J, with 5 bases between the two ends. DNA of the CDR3: TGTGCCAGCAGTGTTGGGTACGAGCAGTACTTC. Translated, it gives CASSVGYEQYF.

This clone was detected a few times. The J gene is TRBJ2-3, the V gene TRBV5-4; tentatively, D is TRBD2 (7 bases). Trimming stripped 1 base from V and 1 base from J, with 13 bases between. The CDR3 has 16 amino acids. Germline V gene lookup returns CDR1 SGHNT and CDR2 YYREEE (reference sequence). The CDR3 protein is CASSLRWGGGTDTQYF. The CDR3 DNA reads as TGTGCCAGCAGCTTGCGTTGGGGGGGCGGCACAGATACGCAGTATTTT.

This clone has more than one count but fewer than ten. The chain is built from TRBV6-5 and TRBJ1-1; D may be TRBD1 (5 bases). Germline V gives CDR1 MNHEY, CDR2 SVGAGI. The CDR3 consists of 14 residues. The ends were cut back, 5 bases at V and 3 bases at J, with 13 bases in the middle. As DNA, the CDR3 is TGTGCCAGCAGTACGACAGTGGGGCACACTGAAGCTTTCTTT. This gives the protein CASSTTVGHTEAFF.

The genes are TRBV19 and TRBJ2-7; 7 bases are a match to TRBD1. V lost 2 bases and J lost 0; bases outside the gene matches: 4. The CDR3 is 15 residues long. Per germline, CDR1 LNHDA and CDR2 SQIVND (reference sequence). The CDR3 region has the DNA TGTGCCAGTAGTATATCGGGACAGAGCTCCTACGAGCAGTACTTC. Protein: CASSISGQSSYEQYF.

This clone was observed a handful of times. V and J are TRBV5-1 and TRBJ2-5; unclear D gene. The ends were cut back, 4 bases at V and 7 bases at J, with 17 bases in the middle. The CDR3 contains 14 residues. Germline V lookup: CDR1 SGHRS, CDR2 YFSETQ. As DNA, the CDR3 is TGCGCCAGCAGCCCTGAAACGGACGGCGGGACCCAGTACTTC. It encodes CASSPETDGGTQYF.

This chain connects TRBV7-2 to TRBJ2-7; a weak D match, TRBD1 (6 bases). The V gene lost 1 base and the J gene lost 5 bases, with 12 bases spanning the gap. From germline, CDR1 is SGHTA and CDR2 FQGNSA. The CDR3 has 14 amino acids. The CDR3 DNA is TGTGCCAGCAGCTTAGGACCAGGGGTAGACGAGCAGTACTTC. This codes for CASSLGPGVDEQYF.

This clone has at least ten counts. The CDR3, as DNA: TGTGCCAGCAGCTGGGCACAGGGACCTTACGAGCAGTACTTC. It yields the protein CASSWAQGPYEQYF. The rearrangement joins TRBV7-3 to TRBJ2-7; possibly TRBD1 for D (6 bases). The CDR3 extends over 14 amino acids. Between the trimmed V and J ends, which lost 4 bases and 4 bases, there was a span of 14 bases. Germline V lookup: CDR1 SGHTA, CDR2 FQGTGA.

This clone was detected a few times. J is TRBJ1-1 and V is TRBV29-1; D might be TRBD1 (5 bases). The ends were cut back, 7 bases at V and 5 bases at J, with 11 bases in the middle. CDR1 is SQVTM and CDR2 is ANQGSEA in the germline V gene. This CDR3 region has 11 residues. CDR3 bases: TGCAGCGCAGGGACGCGGACTGAAGCTTTCTTT. Protein product: CSAGTRTEAFF.